This is a list of T cell receptor beta chains from one sample in a study of T cells in Graves' hyperthyroidism and ophthalmopathy. TCRdb redid the calling of the multiplex PCR reads with MiXCR, one entry per CDR3 protein. Among around 300,000 distinct CDR3 sequences listed, around 19% were seen once. The specimen was blood. The receptors were sampled from a man aged 45-65 years with Graves' ophthalmopathy. CDR3s include the opening cysteine and the closing phenylalanine or tryptophan. A D gene is named only where the DNA matches it firmly.

d_call | j_call | v_call | cdr3_aa
TRBD2 | TRBJ2-3 | TRBV6-1 | CASSPTGLPTDTQYF
- | TRBJ2-1 | TRBV6-1 | CASRTSWETLYNEQFF
- | TRBJ1-1 | TRBV28 | CASSFAAVNTEAFF
TRBD1 | TRBJ1-3 | TRBV30 | CAWTKEQGARGNTIYF
- | TRBJ1-1 | TRBV5-1 | CASRLGGAGATEAFF
- | TRBJ2-1 | TRBV30 | CAWDPESSRQFF
- | TRBJ1-2 | TRBV6-1 | CASSRDFTYGYTF
- | TRBJ1-1 | TRBV2 | CASSAHVSGEAFF
- | TRBJ2-5 | TRBV19 | CASSIDSGAGTQYF
TRBD2 | TRBJ2-1 | TRBV20-1 | CSASRAGGRSSYNEQFF